Sequencing of this TCR beta chain was carried out in a study of vaccination and CD4 T cells after COVID-19. Treatment here: roughly 10-day PBMC culture with coronavirus spike peptide pools or control peptides (ViraFEST assay). Oncomine TCR Beta short-read sequencing was applied to DNA from cultured CD4+ T cells. TCRdb reanalysed the PCR reads using MiXCR and keeps one entry per CDR3 protein. The sample includes about 12,000 distinct CDR3 sequences, roughly two fifths of them seen just once. To note about this clonotype: Its target is not known.

Sequencing was carried out using cultured CD4+ T cells from blood. The receptor was isolated from a human donor with COVID-19.

The CDR3 protein is CASSAGQGYQPQHF. Here the CDR3 DNA reads TGTGCCAGTAGTGCGGGACAGGGGTATCAGCCCCAGCATTTT. This chain uses TRBV19 with TRBJ1-5, with TRBD1 matching 10 bases. This CDR3 contains 14 residues. The germline V gene has CDR1 LNHDA and CDR2 SQIVND (reference sequence). V gave up 5 bases and J gave up 5 bases; unmatched junction bases: 3.